This passage covers 29 T cell receptor beta chains from one sample sequenced in a study of identical twins. TCRdb re-derived calls from the 5' RACE reads in MiXCR, one entry per CDR3 protein. The table has approximately 250,000 distinct CDR3 sequences, 6.5% seen once. The same data also went into a second study, on T cells expressing NK-cell markers.

Sequences were obtained from CD8+ T cells sorted from blood. These receptors were collected from a young woman in good health.

This clonotype was seen more than once but under ten times. The chain joins TRBV7-9 to TRBJ2-7, with D possibly being TRBD1 or TRBD2 (5 bases each). The V gene's germline CDR1 is SEHNR and CDR2 FQNEAQ (reference sequence). The V gene lost 4 bases and the J gene lost 3 bases, with 16 bases spanning the gap. The CDR3 has 15 amino acids. The CDR3 DNA reads TGTGCCAGCAGCTCGAACCGGGGCATCCGCTACGAGCAGTACTTC. Translation: CASSSNRGIRYEQYF.

This clonotype was seen only a few times. The gene calls are TRBV11-2 and TRBJ1-1; D is uncertain. The CDR3 contains 13 residues. Germline V gene lookup returns CDR1 SGHAT and CDR2 FQNNGV. The V gene lost 0 bases and the J gene lost 4 bases, with 6 bases spanning the gap. CDR3 DNA: TGTGCCAGCAGCTTAGAACGCAGCACTGAAGCTTTCTTT. Amino acids: CASSLERSTEAFF. Based on the CDR3 plus reference TRBV11-2 and TRBJ1-1, the full variable domain is EAGVAQSPRYKIIEKRQSVAFWCNPISGHATLYWYQQILGQGPKLLIQFQNNGVVDDSQLPKDRFSAERLKGVDSTLKIQPAKLEDSAVYLCASSLERSTEAFFGQGTRLTVV.

This clonotype came up many times. V usage is TRBV5-1 and J usage is TRBJ2-3, with 12 bases lining up with TRBD2. J gave up 4 bases and V 4 bases, and 10 bases lay outside the gene matches. Germline V gives CDR1 SGHRS, CDR2 YFSETQ. CDR3 length: 17 residues. This CDR3 is CASSPTRTSGDADTQYF. The CDR3 region has the DNA TGCGCCAGCAGCCCGACCCGGACTAGCGGGGATGCAGATACGCAGTATTTT.

This clonotype was seen a handful of times. The rearrangement links TRBV10-2 to TRBJ2-7, with D tentatively TRBD2 (5 bases). Germline V gives CDR1 WSHSY, CDR2 SAAADI. Trimming removed 10 bases from V and 3 bases from J, with 7 bases in between. The CDR3 sequence is 10 residues long. The CDR3 DNA follows: TGCGCCACAGGAGGCTACGAGCAGTACTTC. It translates to CATGGYEQYF.

This clonotype was counted at least ten times. The chain uses TRBV12-3 or TRBV12-4 and TRBJ1-5, with 7 bases aligning to TRBD1. CDR3 size: 14 residues. V shed 3 bases, J shed 5 bases, and the junction held 4 bases outside the gene matches. The CDR3 sequence is CASSFRGGDQPQHF. DNA of the CDR3: TGTGCCAGCAGTTTCAGGGGGGGGGATCAGCCCCAGCATTTT.

This clonotype was seen many times. The rearrangement uses TRBV10-2 and TRBJ2-7, with 9 bases aligning to TRBD2. V was clipped by 7 bases and J by 2 bases; unmatched bases: 9. The CDR3 has 15 residues. Germline V gives CDR1 WSHSY, CDR2 SAAADI. The CDR3 here is CASTPRGGRAYEQYF. The CDR3 region has the DNA TGCGCCAGCACTCCCAGGGGCGGGAGGGCCTACGAGCAGTACTTC.

The chain has TRBV5-6 and TRBJ2-1; TRBD1 might be the D (5 bases). The CDR3 spans 12 residues. Germline assignment: CDR1 SGHDT and CDR2 YYEEEE. V gave up 4 bases and J gave up 9 bases, with 11 bases separating them. This CDR3 is CASSPGSGEQFF. The CDR3 nucleotides are TGTGCCAGCAGCCCAGGGTCGGGTGAGCAGTTCTTC.

This clonotype was recorded a few times. V and J are TRBV20-1 and TRBJ2-4; TRBD2 matches 7 bases. The CDR3 is 18 residues long. Per the germline V gene, CDR1 is DFQATT and CDR2 is SNEGSKA (reference sequence). V dropped 3 bases and J dropped 0; count of bases not matched to a gene: 14. The chain's CDR3 is CSASSGGSEPIAKNIQYF. The CDR3 coding sequence is TGCAGTGCTAGCTCCGGCGGGAGCGAACCCATAGCCAAAAACATTCAGTACTTC.

This clonotype was picked up a small number of times. The conserved final phenylalanine or tryptophan is absent from the CDR3, which likely points to a read error. The DNA is left out, because the CDR3 cannot be placed on it with certainty; the CDR3 is given as TCRdb lists it. The V call is TRBV6-2 or TRBV6-3, the J call TRBJ1-2. The CDR3 is 11 amino acids in total, end residues counted. Germline-derived CDR1 and CDR2 are MNHEY and SVGEGT. CDR3 loop: CASSYRDQSSL.

In its sample, this clonotype was seen many times. The chain combines TRBV6-2 or TRBV6-3 with TRBJ2-7; TRBD2 aligns across 8 bases. The CDR3 runs to 13 residues. CDR1 is MNHEY and CDR2 is SVGEGT in the germline V gene. Germline trimming cut 2 bases from V and 5 bases from J; bases unmatched to any gene: 2. DNA for the CDR3: TGTGCCAGCAGTTACGGGACTAGTAACGAGCAGTACTTC. Amino acid sequence: CASSYGTSNEQYF.

This clonotype has a count of ten or more. The chain is built from TRBV6-1 and TRBJ1-1; D unresolved. This CDR3 comprises 14 residues. V lost 5 bases and J 4 bases, leaving 14 bases between the germline ends. From germline, CDR1 is MNHNS and CDR2 SASEGT. The CDR3 nucleotides are TGTGCCAGCAGTCAAACAACTGAGGGCACTGAAGCTTTCTTT. It translates to CASSQTTEGTEAFF.

This clonotype was counted a few times. The chain uses TRBV12-3 or TRBV12-4 and TRBJ2-5; 7 bases align to TRBD2. J lost 5 bases, V lost 5 bases, and 20 bases had no gene match. The CDR3 consists of 18 residues. CDR3 coding DNA: TGTGCCAGCAGTGCCCAAATACAGCGGGGTACTCCCGGGGAGACCCAGTACTTC. This sequence encodes CASSAQIQRGTPGETQYF.

This clonotype was seen a handful of times. V usage is TRBV5-6 and J usage is TRBJ1-1; D is unresolved. V lost 5 bases and J lost 2, with 10 bases in between. The CDR3 runs to 13 residues. CDR1 and CDR2 from the germline V gene are SGHDT and YYEEEE. CDR3 amino acids: CASSWAVNTEAFF. The CDR3 DNA sequence: TGTGCCAGCAGTTGGGCCGTAAACACTGAAGCTTTCTTT.

The table lists this clonotype with many counts. The V call is TRBV12-3 or TRBV12-4, the J call TRBJ2-7; D is unresolved. Trimming removed 6 bases from V and 3 bases from J, with 15 bases in between. The CDR3 consists of 14 residues. The DNA of the CDR3 is TGTGCCAGCAGCGACAACCGAAGACTCTACGAGCAGTACTTC. Amino acids: CASSDNRRLYEQYF.

V is TRBV3-1 and J is TRBJ2-5; 9 positions match TRBD2. Germline trimming cut 0 bases from V and 2 bases from J; bases unmatched to any gene: 4. This CDR3 spans 16 amino acids. Germline-derived CDR1 and CDR2 are LGHDT and YNNKEL (reference sequence). CDR3 DNA sequence: TGTGCCAGCAGCCAAGACGGGACTAGCCTACAAGAGACCCAGTACTTC. This translates into CASSQDGTSLQETQYF.

This clonotype was counted ten times or more. The chain recombines TRBV7-9 with TRBJ1-4; D gene ambiguous. Germline CDR1 reads SEHNR; CDR2 reads FQNEAQ (reference sequence). This CDR3 contains 14 residues. V was cut by 5 bases and J by 9 bases, with 16 bases left in between. The CDR3 sequence: CASSADTTRKKLFF. The CDR3 DNA reads TGTGCCAGCAGCGCCGACACCACCAGAAAAAAACTGTTTTTT.

This clonotype appeared a few times. The chain employs TRBV18 and TRBJ2-7; no firm D call. V was clipped by 5 bases and J by 3 bases, with 14 bases between them. This CDR3 is 14 amino acids long. In germline, CDR1 is KGHSH, CDR2 LQKENI. DNA of the CDR3: TGTGCCAGCTCATTCCAGGCCTTCTTCTACGAGCAGTACTTC. This translates into CASSFQAFFYEQYF.

This chain connects TRBV13 to TRBJ2-7; unclear D gene. Germline V gene sequence: CDR1 PRHDT, CDR2 FYEKMQ (reference sequence). V lost 1 base and J 0 bases, leaving 13 bases between the germline ends. The CDR3 is 16 amino acids. The CDR3 DNA follows: TGTGCCAGCAGCTTAGTGGACGCAGACGACTCCTACGAGCAGTACTTC. It is translated as CASSLVDADDSYEQYF.

This sequence joins TRBV7-9 and TRBJ2-7, with 8 bases lining up with TRBD2. CDR3 length: 14 residues. The V and J ends lost 3 bases and 4 bases, in that order; junction bases with no gene match: 5. CDR1 and CDR2 (germline): SEHNR, FQNEAQ (reference sequence). The CDR3 protein is CASSLPSGLYEQYF. In DNA form, the CDR3 reads TGTGCCAGCAGCTTGCCTAGCGGGCTATACGAGCAGTACTTC.

This clonotype was observed many times. The chain employs TRBV5-1 and TRBJ1-1, with 9 bases matching TRBD1. This CDR3 is built from 16 residues. The germline V gene encodes CDR1 SGHRS and CDR2 YFSETQ. Unmatched junction bases numbered 8, after V lost 4 bases and J lost 1 base. As DNA, the CDR3 is TGCGCCAGCAGCCCCAAGGGACAGGGAACGAACACTGAAGCTTTCTTT. Amino acids: CASSPKGQGTNTEAFF.

This clonotype has at least ten counts. The chain uses TRBV5-1 and TRBJ2-1; D is unresolved. With 1 base removed from V and 2 bases from J, the gap between germline ends came to 31 bases. The CDR3 loop spans 22 amino acids. Germline V gene data show CDR1 as SGHRS and CDR2 as YFSETQ. This CDR3 is CASSLRVSAAGALAPAYNEQFF. The CDR3 bases are TGCGCCAGCAGCTTGAGGGTTTCGGCAGCAGGCGCATTAGCTCCGGCCTACAATGAGCAGTTCTTC.

This clonotype is a singleton in its sample. The gene calls are TRBV3-1 and TRBJ2-3; 7 bases fit TRBD2. This CDR3 contains 15 residues. V lost 4 bases to trimming and J lost 0 bases; unmatched junction nucleotides: 4. Germline V gene lookup returns CDR1 LGHDT and CDR2 YNNKEL (reference sequence). CDR3 sequence (DNA): TGTGCCAGCAGCCCCGGGACTATAAGCACAGATACGCAGTATTTT. Protein: CASSPGTISTDTQYF.

For the CDR3, the DNA is TGTGCCAGCAGTGCAGGACTAGCGGAGCCTAATGAGCAGTTCTTC. Translating it yields CASSAGLAEPNEQFF. The V call is TRBV2, the J call TRBJ2-1, with TRBD2 matching over 10 bases. This CDR3 has 15 amino acids. Germline lookup yields CDR1 SNHLY and CDR2 FYNNEI. V lost 4 bases and J lost 7; bases outside the gene matches: 7. Full variable domain (rest looked up from reference TRBV2 and TRBJ2-1): EPEVTQTPSHQVTQMGQEVILRCVPISNHLYFYWYRQILGQKVEFLVSFYNNEISEKSEIFDDQFSVERPDGSNFTLKIRSTKLEDSAMYFCASSAGLAEPNEQFFGPGTRLTVL.

This clonotype was counted at least ten times. The chain has TRBV12-3 or TRBV12-4 and TRBJ1-1; D is perhaps TRBD1 (5 bases). V lost 2 bases to trimming and J lost 6 bases, with 7 bases between them. The CDR3 is 12 amino acids. The CDR3, as DNA: TGTGCCAGCAGTTTAAAGGGGCCTGAAGCTTTCTTT. Translated, it gives CASSLKGPEAFF.

This clonotype was counted at least ten times. This chain joins TRBV5-1 and TRBJ2-1, with 8 bases fitting TRBD2. This CDR3 region has 14 residues. Trimming at V came to 2 bases and at J to 7 bases, leaving 5 bases not matched to a gene. Germline V gives CDR1 SGHRS, CDR2 YFSETQ. CDR3 loop: CASSFRGGENEQFF. In DNA, the CDR3 is TGCGCCAGCAGCTTCCGGGGGGGTGAAAATGAGCAGTTCTTC.

This chain connects TRBV27 to TRBJ1-5; 11 nucleotides align to TRBD1. Germline V gene lookup returns CDR1 MNHEY and CDR2 SMNVEV (reference sequence). The J segment lost 7 bases and the V segment lost 4 bases, leaving 3 bases of the junction unmatched. The CDR3 sequence is 14 residues long. CDR3 nucleotide sequence: TGTGCCAGCAGTTGGACAGGGGGCCGGCAGCCCCAGCATTTT. This encodes CASSWTGGRQPQHF.

This clonotype was seen more than once but under ten times. The chain couples TRBV7-3 to TRBJ2-1; 7 positions match TRBD1. CDR1 and CDR2 (germline): SGHTA, FQGTGA. The CDR3 spans 16 residues. Germline trimming cut 1 base from V and 4 bases from J; bases unmatched to any gene: 7. The CDR3 coding sequence is TGTGCCAGCAGCTTAATACGCAGGGACAGATACAATGAGCAGTTCTTC. This translates into CASSLIRRDRYNEQFF.

This clonotype occurred many times. The chain links TRBV14 to TRBJ1-1; D call uncertain. The V end lost 4 bases, the J end lost 0 bases, and 12 bases lay between the germline ends. The V gene's germline CDR1 is SGHDN and CDR2 FVKESK. The CDR3 is made up of 15 amino acids. The DNA of the CDR3 is TGTGCCAGCAGCCCTACCGGGCAATTGAACACTGAAGCTTTCTTT. Translated, it gives CASSPTGQLNTEAFF.

This clonotype has just a few counts. The genes are TRBV27 and TRBJ2-3; possible D gene TRBD2, 7 bases. V lost 7 bases, J lost 8 bases, and 19 bases lay in between. Germline-derived CDR1 and CDR2 are MNHEY and SMNVEV (reference sequence). The CDR3 runs to 14 residues. The chain's CDR3 is CASTKGGAGGTQYF. Here the CDR3 DNA reads TGTGCCAGCACCAAGGGGGGGGCCGGGGGTACGCAGTATTTT.